One and the same sample provided the 23 T cell receptor beta chains below, sequenced in a study of cytomegalovirus exposure and HLA in healthy donors. PCR involved 60 Vbeta and 13 Jbeta primers. Generated by immunoSEQ multiplex PCR, the TCRdb table keeps only in-frame clones and is missing some. The sample lists 100,000 to 120,000 clones, around 75% occurring once. What was sequenced was PBMCs. These receptor sequences come from a man aged 35 to 55 in good health and CMV-seronegative.

The chain is built from TRBV9 and TRBJ2-1; 13 positions agree with TRBD2. The junction had 4 bases not matched to a gene; V was cut back by 3 bases and J by 7 bases. The CDR3 runs 15 residues. CDR1 is SGDLS, CDR2 YYNGEE, per germline. CDR3 DNA sequence: TGTGCCAGCAGCGCTTGGACTAGCGGGAGTAATGAGCAGTTCTTC. Encoded protein: CASSAWTSGSNEQFF.

This clone was recorded many times. The rearrangement links TRBV6-4 to TRBJ2-3; TRBD2 matches 14 bases. V dropped 5 bases and J dropped 3; count of bases not matched to a gene: 4. The CDR3 has 16 residues. The germline V gene encodes CDR1 MRHNA and CDR2 SNTAGT. In nucleotides, the CDR3 is TGTGCCAGCAGTCAAGGGACTAGCGGGGGAACAGATACGCAGTATTTT. Translated, it gives CASSQGTSGGTDTQYF.

The CDR3 sequence: CASRGLAGGQETQYF. The CDR3 DNA reads as TGTGCCAGCAGGGGACTAGCGGGGGGCCAAGAGACCCAGTACTTC. V gene TRBV6-1 combines with J gene TRBJ2-5; 15 bases line up with TRBD2. Germline values: CDR1 MNHNS, CDR2 SASEGT. The CDR3 spans 15 residues. The V gene end was trimmed by 6 bases and the J gene end by 1 base; junction bases not matched to a gene: 0.

V gene TRBV30 combines with J gene TRBJ1-2; TRBD1 is a possible D gene (5 bases). This CDR3 has 14 amino acids. The germline gives CDR1 GTSNPN, CDR2 SVGIG (reference sequence). The V end was cut by 0 bases, the J end by 4 bases, with 12 bases between. The DNA for the CDR3 is TGTGCCTGGAGTGTTCGAAGCGGGGGCTATGGCTACACCTTC. Amino acid sequence: CAWSVRSGGYGYTF.

This chain links TRBV12-5 with TRBJ1-5; D uncertain. V lost 7 bases and J lost 2, with 9 bases in between. CDR3 length equals 13 residues. The germline V gene encodes CDR1 LGHNT and CDR2 FRNRAP. The CDR3 sequence: CASVLMGNQPQHF. CDR3 coding DNA: TGTGCTAGTGTACTGATGGGCAATCAGCCCCAGCATTTT.

The chain links TRBV5-1 to TRBJ2-1; D is unresolved. Deletions cut 4 bases from V and 9 bases from J, with 26 bases between. The CDR3 runs to 17 residues. Germline CDR1 SGHRS, CDR2 YFSETQ. CDR3: CASSAHQRGPVPSEQFF. As DNA, the CDR3 is TGCGCCAGCAGCGCCCACCAGCGCGGCCCCGTCCCCAGTGAGCAGTTCTTC.

This clone was detected once. The genes are TRBV5-1 and TRBJ2-2; TRBD2 is a possible D gene (6 bases). CDR3 length equals 17 residues. The germline V and J ends were trimmed by 4 bases and 3 bases, with 19 bases remaining between them. The V gene's germline CDR1 is SGHRS and CDR2 YFSETQ. The CDR3 nucleotides read TGCGCCAGCAGCGCAACCTCTCCGGGACTCCACACCGGGGAGCTGTTTTTT. Translated, it gives CASSATSPGLHTGELFF.

This rearrangement joins TRBV4-3 to TRBJ2-3; D might be TRBD1 (6 bases). V was pared by 2 bases and J by 1 base, with 10 bases between. CDR3 size: 15 residues. The V gene's germline CDR1 is LGHNA and CDR2 YSLEER. The CDR3 loop reads CASSQRDKGTDTQYF. In DNA, the CDR3 is TGCGCCAGCAGCCAACGGGACAAAGGCACAGATACGCAGTATTTT.

This clone was seen a handful of times. The chain employs TRBV12-5 and TRBJ1-5, with a weak D call TRBD1 (6 bases). The germline V gene has CDR1 LGHNT and CDR2 FRNRAP. V dropped 0 bases and J dropped 0 bases, with 24 bases sitting between them. The CDR3 has 21 amino acids. Here the CDR3 DNA reads TGTGCTAGTGGTTTGGTACTTCGTGGGGGCAGTTTAGGATATAGCAATCAGCCCCAGCATTTT. Its translation is CASGLVLRGGSLGYSNQPQHF.

The chain is built from TRBV6-5 and TRBJ1-6; no clear D gene. The V and J ends lost 0 bases and 10 bases respectively, with 10 bases between them. Germline V gene data show CDR1 as MNHEY and CDR2 as SVGAGI. The CDR3 runs 14 residues. CDR3 sequence reads: CASSYSREESPLHF. The CDR3, as DNA: TGTGCCAGCAGTTACTCCCGGGAAGAATCACCCCTCCACTTT.

This clone showed up just a few times. The chain recombines TRBV4-1 with TRBJ1-2; TRBD1 agrees at 7 bases. The CDR3 has 18 amino acids. Trimming cost V 3 bases and J 1 base; bases outside gene matches: 14. CDR1 is MGHRA and CDR2 is YSYEKL in the germline V gene. Written as DNA, the CDR3 is TGCGCCAGCAGCCACCCTGGGGGGATGACAGGGAATAACTATGGCTACACCTTC. Its translation is CASSHPGGMTGNNYGYTF.

The CDR3 sequence: CASSYRTGQETQYF. The CDR3 DNA is TGTGCCAGCAGCTACAGGACAGGGCAAGAGACCCAGTACTTC. The chain employs TRBV6-5 and TRBJ2-5, with 8 bases matching TRBD1. After removal of 6 bases from V and 2 bases from J, the junction contained 5 bases not matched to a gene. From germline, CDR1 is MNHEY and CDR2 SVGAGI. The CDR3 totals 14 residues.

This clone was seen only once. The rearrangement joins TRBV19 to TRBJ1-2, with a tentative D call TRBD1 (5 bases). The CDR3 consists of 14 residues. Trimming removed 11 bases from V and 4 bases from J, with 20 bases in between. Germline CDR1 is LNHDA and CDR2 is SQIVND (reference sequence). The CDR3 DNA reads TGTGCCGTGAGATCCAGGGATGGCTCCTATGGCTACACCTTC. It yields the protein CAVRSRDGSYGYTF.

The gene calls are TRBV15 and TRBJ2-7; 9 nucleotides line up with TRBD1. Germline V gene data show CDR1 as LNHNV and CDR2 as YYDKDF (reference sequence). J was trimmed by 2 bases and V by 1 base; bases with no gene match: 3. The CDR3 consists of 15 residues. CDR3 DNA sequence: TGTGCCACCAGCAGAGTTGACAGGGGGGCCTACGAGCAGTACTTC. Its protein product is CATSRVDRGAYEQYF.

The CDR3 DNA is TGTGCCAGCAGTTTAGGGCGGGCAACTAATGAAAAACTGTTTTTT. Its protein is CASSLGRATNEKLFF. The J gene is TRBJ1-4, the V gene TRBV27; unclear D gene. The CDR3 runs 15 residues. The germline V gene encodes CDR1 MNHEY and CDR2 SMNVEV (reference sequence). Trimming removed 2 bases at V and 0 bases at J, with 7 bases between.

The rearrangement uses TRBV6-1 and TRBJ1-4; a weak D match, TRBD1 (5 bases). V was clipped by 8 bases and J by 7 bases, with 17 bases between them. Germline V gene lookup returns CDR1 MNHNS and CDR2 SASEGT. The CDR3 loop spans 14 amino acids. The CDR3 DNA sequence: TGTGCCAGCTCCTTTAACGGGGGAGGTGAAAAACTGTTTTTT. This codes for CASSFNGGGEKLFF.

The CDR3 here is CASSLPSGGTQPQHF. The CDR3 DNA sequence: TGTGCCAGCAGTTTACCCTCAGGGGGGACTCAGCCCCAGCATTTT. This rearrangement joins TRBV28 to TRBJ1-5; 7 bases are shared with TRBD1. Germline lookup yields CDR1 MDHEN and CDR2 SYDVKM. Trimming at V came to 2 bases and at J to 6 bases, leaving 7 bases not matched to a gene. This CDR3 comprises 15 residues.

The rearrangement uses TRBV7-9 and TRBJ1-2; TRBD1 agrees at 11 bases. J gave up 7 bases and V 2 bases, and 15 bases lay outside the gene matches. Germline CDR1 reads SEHNR; CDR2 reads FQNEAQ (reference sequence). The CDR3 sequence is 18 residues long. CDR3 coding DNA: TGTGCCAGCAGCTTAAGTGCTTCCGGGACAGGGGGATTGGTTGGCTACACCTTC. It yields the protein CASSLSASGTGGLVGYTF.

The chain employs TRBV30 and TRBJ2-2; 10 positions match TRBD2. J lost 4 bases, V lost 2 bases, and 10 bases had no gene match. CDR1 is GTSNPN, CDR2 SVGIG, per germline (reference sequence). CDR3 length equals 17 residues. CDR3 in amino acids: CAWSTARTSGRTGELFF. Written as DNA, the CDR3 is TGTGCCTGGAGTACCGCACGGACTAGCGGACGCACCGGGGAGCTGTTTTTT. Variable domain in full (rest from reference TRBV30 and TRBJ2-2): SQTIHQWPATLVQPVGSPLSLECTVEGTSNPNLYWYRQAAGRGLQLLFYSVGIGQISSEVPQNLSASRPQDRQFILSSKKLLLSDSGFYLCAWSTARTSGRTGELFFGEGSRLTVL.

The chain carries TRBV5-8 and TRBJ1-2, with 7 bases lining up with TRBD1. Germline V gene lookup returns CDR1 SGHTS and CDR2 YDEGEE. The CDR3 is 16 amino acids. V lost 0 bases to trimming and J lost 7 bases; unmatched junction nucleotides: 12. The CDR3 coding sequence is TGTGCCAGCAGCTTGGTATCAAGACAGGGTGCTCGTGGCTACACCTTC. Its translation is CASSLVSRQGARGYTF.

The genes are TRBV6-5 and TRBJ1-4; 10 bases map to TRBD1. The CDR3 extends over 15 amino acids. Unmatched junction bases numbered 3, after V lost 0 bases and J lost 8 bases. Germline CDR1 and CDR2: MNHEY and SVGAGI. The CDR3 protein is CASSYSGQGREKLFF. The CDR3, as DNA: TGTGCCAGCAGTTACTCGGGACAGGGGAGAGAAAAACTGTTTTTT.

The V call is TRBV5-1, the J call TRBJ2-6; 8 nucleotides agree with TRBD1. This CDR3 is 18 amino acids long. Germline loops: CDR1 SGHRS, CDR2 YFSETQ. V gave up 4 bases and J gave up 0 bases; unmatched junction bases: 9. For the CDR3, the DNA is TGCGCCAGCAGCCCCGGACAGGGAATCCACTCTGGGGCCAACGTCCTGACTTTC. It encodes CASSPGQGIHSGANVLTF.

With respect to this clone: The conserved closing phenylalanine or tryptophan is absent in this CDR3, likely reflecting a read error. This rearrangement joins TRBV27 to TRBJ1-1; D perhaps matches TRBD1 (6 bases). The CDR3 runs 13 residues. Trimming shortened V by 5 bases and J by 6 bases, and 13 bases separated the two germline ends. Germline-derived CDR1 and CDR2 are MNHEY and SMNVEV (reference sequence). CDR3 DNA sequence: TGTGCCAGCAGTGTATACAGGGAATCTGAAGCTTTCTCT. It translates to CASSVYRESEAFS.